Below are 8 T cell receptor beta chains sequenced from a single sample in a study of control samples from healthy donors and cancer patients. Profiled with immunoSEQ multiplex PCR; TCRdb holds only in-frame clones, not every one. The sample shows some 120,000 clones, about 89% of them seen only once. The specimen was blood. These receptors originate from a man aged 55-75 years in good health.

This rearrangement joins TRBV27 to TRBJ1-5; D call uncertain. The V gene lost 2 bases and the J gene lost 1 base, with 12 bases spanning the gap. The germline CDR1 and CDR2 sequences are MNHEY and SMNVEV (reference sequence). The CDR3 has 16 residues. Written as DNA, the CDR3 is TGTGCCAGCAGTTTAGGAGGGCGCAGCAGCAATCAGCCCCAGCATTTT. It translates to CASSLGGRSSNQPQHF.

The chain combines TRBV28 with TRBJ1-3, with 7 nucleotides matching TRBD1. V shed 7 bases, J shed 0 bases, and the junction held 9 bases outside the gene matches. Germline assignment: CDR1 MDHEN and CDR2 SYDVKM. The CDR3 consists of 16 residues. The CDR3 region has the DNA TGTGCCAGCAACAGACAGGGCCATCTCTCTGGAAACACCATATATTTT. This encodes CASNRQGHLSGNTIYF.

This chain joins TRBV6-1 and TRBJ2-1; 8 nucleotides match TRBD2. CDR3 length: 19 amino acids. CDR1 and CDR2 (germline): MNHNS, SASEGT. Germline trimming cut 2 bases from V and 0 bases from J; bases unmatched to any gene: 12. CDR3 bases: TGTGCCAGCAGTGAACAGGGTGGCGGGGGGCCTAGCTCCTACAATGAGCAGTTCTTC. Its protein product is CASSEQGGGGPSSYNEQFF.

On this clone itself: The junction differs from germline at one of its ends, possibly a read error. This chain joins TRBV3-1 (or the pseudogene TRBV3-2) and TRBJ2-7; TRBD2 matches 11 bases. The CDR3 covers 17 residues. The germline V gene has CDR1 LGHDT and CDR2 YNNKEL (reference sequence). As DNA, the CDR3 is TGTGCCAGCAGCCAAGATTGGGCTAGCGGGGGGTCCTGCGAGCAGTACTTC. Protein sequence: CASSQDWASGGSCEQYF.

The genes are TRBV4-1 and TRBJ2-2, with D maybe TRBD2 (6 bases). Germline V gives CDR1 MGHRA, CDR2 YSYEKL. CDR3 size: 13 residues. V gave up 4 bases and J gave up 5 bases, with 8 bases separating them. The CDR3 DNA reads TGCGCCAGCAGCCTACTAGCAACCGGGGAGCTGTTTTTT. Protein product: CASSLLATGELFF.

The rearrangement links TRBV12-3 or TRBV12-4 to TRBJ2-1; 7 nucleotides align to TRBD2. Unmatched junction bases numbered 1, after V lost 4 bases and J lost 4 bases. This CDR3 contains 13 residues. CDR3 DNA: TGTGCCAGCAGTTGGGGAGGGTACAATGAGCAGTTCTTC. Amino acids: CASSWGGYNEQFF.

This clone was recorded once. The chain has TRBV7-2 and TRBJ2-5; weak D call: TRBD2 (5 bases). The CDR3 runs to 15 residues. Trimming left V 1 base short and J 5 bases short, with 14 bases between. Germline CDR1 SGHTA, CDR2 FQGNSA. CDR3 in amino acids: CASSLGAGVGETQYF. The CDR3 nucleotides read TGTGCCAGCAGCTTAGGGGCCGGGGTTGGGGAGACCCAGTACTTC.

The chain has TRBV19 and TRBJ1-4; D is unresolved. V dropped 1 base and J dropped 7 bases, with 10 bases sitting between them. The CDR3 runs to 14 residues. Germline V gene data show CDR1 as LNHDA and CDR2 as SQIVND (reference sequence). CDR3 nucleotide sequence: TGTGCCAGTAGTATAGGAGGTGCTCGTGAAAAACTGTTTTTT. Protein sequence: CASSIGGAREKLFF.